This record covers a single T cell receptor beta chain. Trimming at V came to 0 bases and at J to 0 bases, leaving 6 bases not matched to a gene. The CDR3 runs to 18 residues. CDR1 SGHNT and CDR2 YENEEA come from the germline V gene. Produced via immunoSEQ multiplex PCR; TCRdb's table is partial and in-frame only. The data show some 70,000 clones, 80% to 95% seen once. The TCR comes from a man aged 40-49 years with rheumatoid arthritis. Sequenced: PBMCs. This chain uses TRBV11-3 with TRBJ1-4, with TRBD1 matching over 8 bases. CDR3 residues: CASSLEDRVGATNEKLFF. For the CDR3, the DNA is TGTGCCAGCAGCTTAGAGGACAGGGTGGGCGCAACTAATGAAAAACTGTTTTTT. The full variable domain, rest sourced from reference TRBV11-3 and TRBJ1-4, is EAGVVQSPRYKIIEKKQPVAFWCNPISGHNTLYWYLQNLGQGPELLIRYENEEAVDDSQLPKDRFSAERLKGVDSTLKIQPAELGDSAVYLCASSLEDRVGATNEKLFFGSGTQLSVL.